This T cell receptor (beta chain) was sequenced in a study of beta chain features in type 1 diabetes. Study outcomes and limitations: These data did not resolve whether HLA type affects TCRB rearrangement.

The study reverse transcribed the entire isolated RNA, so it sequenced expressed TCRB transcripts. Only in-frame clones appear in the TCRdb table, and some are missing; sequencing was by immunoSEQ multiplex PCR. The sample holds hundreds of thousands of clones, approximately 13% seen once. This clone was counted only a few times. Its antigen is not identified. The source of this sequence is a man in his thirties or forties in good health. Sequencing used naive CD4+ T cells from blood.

This CDR3 reads CASSVMGQGATEQYF. CDR3 sequence (DNA): TGTGCCAGCAGTGTGATGGGACAGGGGGCGACCGAGCAGTACTTC. This rearrangement joins TRBV2 to TRBJ2-7, with TRBD1 matching 12 bases. Trimming took 4 bases from V and 6 from J; bases not matched to a gene: 7. Germline loops: CDR1 SNHLY, CDR2 FYNNEI. The CDR3 spans 15 residues.